One and the same sample provided the 19 T cell receptor beta chains below, sequenced in a study of human T cells and chemical hapten exposure. Using its own MiXCR run on the RACE reads, TCRdb lists one record per CDR3 protein. Of 380,000 or so distinct CDR3 sequences detected, roughly 4.8% appear once; the ten largest clones hold about 2.1%. The time point was: patch test 1, 2 weeks after DPC sensitization. Treatment in this sample: therapeutic diphenylcyclopropenone sensitization with weekly scalp DPC. Sequenced here: whole blood, sampled in connection with sensitization to the hapten diphenylcyclopropenone (DPC). The source is a woman in her fifties or sixties with alopecia areata. Some clones in this sample may be carry-over from other donors' samples.

This clonotype appeared a few times. J is TRBJ2-3 and V is TRBV14; unclear D gene. Germline CDR1 reads SGHDN; CDR2 reads FVKESK. Trimming removed 0 bases from V and 6 bases from J, with 7 bases in between. The CDR3 consists of 13 residues. CDR3 residues: CASSQDPVDTQYF. CDR3 in DNA: TGTGCCAGCAGCCAAGATCCGGTGGATACGCAGTATTTT.

Ten or more counts support this clonotype. The rearrangement uses TRBV29-1 and TRBJ1-1, with D possibly TRBD1 on 6 matching bases. Germline V CDR1 and CDR2: SQVTM, ANQGSEA. V gave up 3 bases and J gave up 6 bases, with 23 bases separating them. CDR3 length equals 16 residues. CDR3 region: CSVDWGRDKFGPEAFF. In DNA form, the CDR3 reads TGCAGCGTTGATTGGGGGCGGGACAAGTTCGGGCCTGAAGCTTTCTTT.

The chain recombines TRBV2 with TRBJ1-5; a weak D match, TRBD1 (5 bases). Germline CDR1 SNHLY, CDR2 FYNNEI. The CDR3 runs to 18 residues. V lost 3 bases and J lost 1, with 19 bases in between. CDR3 residues: CASSETLEDTRSNQPQHF. CDR3 DNA: TGTGCCAGCAGTGAGACGTTAGAGGACACCAGGAGCAATCAGCCCCAGCATTTT.

This clonotype was found many times. This sequence joins TRBV5-6 and TRBJ2-7; D is perhaps TRBD2 (6 bases). The ends were cut back, 4 bases at V and 2 bases at J, with 13 bases in the middle. The CDR3 is made up of 14 amino acids. CDR1 is SGHDT and CDR2 is YYEEEE in the germline V gene. CDR3 amino acids: CASSGGLRPYEQYF. As DNA, the CDR3 is TGTGCCAGCAGCGGGGGACTTCGGCCCTACGAGCAGTACTTC.

DNA of the CDR3: TGCAGTGCTAGAGCTCCCGGGACAGCGGGTCAGCCCCAGCATTTT. Translated, it gives CSARAPGTAGQPQHF. The rearrangement joins TRBV20-1 to TRBJ1-5; 7 bases align to TRBD1. J was trimmed by 6 bases and V by 1 base; bases with no gene match: 9. The CDR3 contains 15 residues. Germline V gene lookup returns CDR1 DFQATT and CDR2 SNEGSKA (reference sequence).

There are many counts of this clonotype. V usage is TRBV12-3 or TRBV12-4 and J usage is TRBJ2-7; D may be TRBD1 or TRBD2 (6 bases each). CDR3 length: 14 residues. V dropped 6 bases and J dropped 3 bases, with 15 bases sitting between them. DNA for the CDR3: TGTGCCAGCAGCTCCGAGGGGGGTGACTACGAGCAGTACTTC. Its translation is CASSSEGGDYEQYF.

In DNA form, the CDR3 reads TGTGCCATCAGTGACTTGGGGAAAGATACGCAGTATTTT. Translating gives CAISDLGKDTQYF. This chain connects TRBV10-3 to TRBJ2-3, with D hard to call. Germline CDR1 ENHRY, CDR2 SYGVKD. V was trimmed by 3 bases and J by 5 bases, leaving 9 bases between them. The CDR3 has 13 residues.

This clonotype was picked up a small number of times. The V gene is TRBV28, the J gene TRBJ2-7; maybe TRBD1 (5 bases). Trimming removed 3 bases at V and 2 bases at J, with 11 bases between. Germline V gives CDR1 MDHEN, CDR2 SYDVKM. This CDR3 region has 14 residues. DNA of the CDR3: TGTGCCAGCAGTTTTCAAGCAGGGCCCTACGAGCAGTACTTC. It translates to CASSFQAGPYEQYF. The full variable domain, rest sourced from reference TRBV28 and TRBJ2-7, is DVKVTQSSRYLVKRTGEKVFLECVQDMDHENMFWYRQDPGLGLRLIYFSYDVKMKEKGDIPEGYSVSREKKERFSLILESASTNQTSMYLCASSFQAGPYEQYFGPGTRLTVT.

This clonotype was seen a handful of times. The chain uses TRBV15 and TRBJ2-1; 7 bases map to TRBD1. Germline loops: CDR1 LNHNV, CDR2 YYDKDF (reference sequence). The CDR3 has 17 residues. Unmatched junction bases numbered 11, after V lost 1 base and J lost 5 bases. CDR3 DNA: TGTGCCACCAGCAGAGGGGGGACCGGGACAGTGGACAATGAGCAGTTCTTC. Its protein product is CATSRGGTGTVDNEQFF.

There are many counts of this clonotype. V is TRBV27 and J is TRBJ1-6, with no clear D. Germline assignment: CDR1 MNHEY and CDR2 SMNVEV (reference sequence). V lost 6 bases and J 5 bases, leaving 8 bases between the germline ends. CDR3 length equals 13 residues. The DNA of the CDR3 is TGTGCCAGCAGGACACTAGATAATTCACCCCTCCACTTT. As protein: CASRTLDNSPLHF.

This chain uses TRBV9 with TRBJ2-6; no clear D gene. Germline V gene sequence: CDR1 SGDLS, CDR2 YYNGEE. V was trimmed by 1 base and J by 2 bases, leaving 7 bases between them. The CDR3 consists of 15 residues. CDR3 in DNA: TGTGCCAGCAGCGTATTGGGGACTGGGGCCAACGTCCTGACTTTC. This codes for CASSVLGTGANVLTF.

The V call is TRBV4-2, the J call TRBJ2-5; D is ambiguous. Trimming cost V 3 bases and J 5 bases, with 16 bases left between them. This CDR3 is built from 15 residues. Germline assignment: CDR1 LGHNA and CDR2 YNFKEQ. In DNA, the CDR3 is TGTGCCAGCAGCCAGCCCGAACCGGGTTTGGAGACCCAGTACTTC. Amino acid sequence: CASSQPEPGLETQYF.

This clonotype has a count of ten or more. This chain links TRBV10-3 with TRBJ2-2; no definite D call. This CDR3 is built from 13 residues. Germline CDR1 reads ENHRY; CDR2 reads SYGVKD. V lost 0 bases and J lost 3, with 2 bases in between. The CDR3 here is CAISESDTGELFF. In nucleotides, the CDR3 is TGTGCCATCAGTGAGTCTGACACCGGGGAGCTGTTTTTT.

In its sample, this clonotype was seen many times. The chain links TRBV29-1 to TRBJ1-1, with 8 bases that match TRBD1. The CDR3 loop spans 11 amino acids. V shed 5 bases and J 6 bases; nucleotides not matched to a gene: 2. Per the germline V gene, CDR1 is SQVTM and CDR2 is ANQGSEA. The CDR3 here is CSVPTGAEAFF. CDR3 in DNA: TGCAGCGTTCCGACAGGGGCTGAAGCTTTCTTT.

In the case of this clonotype: A read error may explain this, as a much larger clone is one base away. The V call is TRBV3-1, the J call TRBJ2-6; no firm D call. The V and J ends lost 8 bases and 0 bases respectively, with 17 bases between them. Looked up from germline, CDR1 is LGHDT and CDR2 is YNNKEL (reference sequence). This CDR3 spans 17 amino acids. CDR3 nucleotides: TGTGCCAGCTCAGATTTGGGAATTGACTCTGGGGCCAACGTCCTGACTTTC. Amino acids: CASSDLGIDSGANVLTF. The entire variable domain, with the rest obtained from reference TRBV3-1 and TRBJ2-6, is as follows: DTAVSQTPKYLVTQMGNDKSIKCEQNLGHDTMYWYKQDSKKFLKIMFSYNNKELIINETVPNRFSPKSPDKAHLNLHINSLELGDSAVYFCASSDLGIDSGANVLTFGAGSRLTVL.

This rearrangement joins TRBV27 to TRBJ2-2, with D perhaps given as TRBD1 or TRBD2 (5 bases each). There are 19 residues in the CDR3. Trimming cost V 5 bases and J 5 bases, with 27 bases left between them. The germline V gene encodes CDR1 MNHEY and CDR2 SMNVEV (reference sequence). The CDR3 region is CASSLRRAPGPAVTGELFF. The CDR3 coding sequence is TGTGCCAGCAGTCTCCGCCGGGCCCCGGGACCTGCAGTAACCGGGGAGCTGTTTTTT.

This clonotype was seen at least ten times. The chain carries TRBV5-1 and TRBJ1-6, with D uncertain. Germline V CDR1 and CDR2: SGHRS, YFSETQ. The CDR3 contains 15 residues. With 0 bases removed from V and 10 bases from J, the gap between germline ends came to 14 bases. CDR3 amino acids: CASSLETPAGSPLHF. The CDR3 coding sequence is TGCGCCAGCAGCTTGGAGACGCCGGCGGGCTCACCCCTCCACTTT.

The chain combines TRBV7-2 with TRBJ1-5; D ambiguous. The CDR3 length is 12 residues. The germline V and J ends were trimmed by 8 bases and 2 bases, with 7 bases remaining between them. CDR1 is SGHTA, CDR2 FQGNSA, per germline. CDR3 coding DNA: TGTGCCAGCGCGAAAGGCAATCAGCCCCAGCATTTT. Translating it yields CASAKGNQPQHF.

In its sample, this clonotype was seen many times. The J gene is TRBJ2-1, the V gene TRBV7-9; 7 bases agree with TRBD2. The germline CDR1 and CDR2 sequences are SEHNR and FQNEAQ (reference sequence). The CDR3 length is 17 residues. V lost 6 bases to trimming and J lost 0 bases; unmatched junction nucleotides: 11. The DNA for the CDR3 is TGTGCCAGCAGTTCGCGCCCTAGCGGTAGCTCCTACAATGAGCAGTTCTTC. Protein: CASSSRPSGSSYNEQFF.